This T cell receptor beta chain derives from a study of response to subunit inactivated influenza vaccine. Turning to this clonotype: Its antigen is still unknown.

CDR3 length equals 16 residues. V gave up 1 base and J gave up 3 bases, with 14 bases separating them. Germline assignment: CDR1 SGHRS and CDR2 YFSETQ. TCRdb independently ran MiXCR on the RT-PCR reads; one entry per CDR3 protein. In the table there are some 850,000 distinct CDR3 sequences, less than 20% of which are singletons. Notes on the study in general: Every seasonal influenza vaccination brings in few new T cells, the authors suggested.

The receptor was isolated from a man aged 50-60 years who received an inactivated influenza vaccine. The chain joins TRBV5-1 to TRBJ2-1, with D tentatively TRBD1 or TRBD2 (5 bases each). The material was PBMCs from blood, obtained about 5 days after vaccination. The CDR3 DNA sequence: TGCGCCAGCAGCTTGAAAGTGGGACCTATCTACAATGAGCAGTTCTTC. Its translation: CASSLKVGPIYNEQFF. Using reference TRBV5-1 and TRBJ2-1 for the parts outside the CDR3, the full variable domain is KAGVTQTPRYLIKTRGQQVTLSCSPISGHRSVSWYQQTPGQGLQFLFEYFSETQRNKGNFPGRFSGRQFSNSRSEMNVSTLELGDSALYLCASSLKVGPIYNEQFFGPGTRLTVL.